This T cell receptor beta chain was sequenced during a study of blood T cells in healthy people across ages (dated by TCRdb to about 2015). For the wider study: In model experiments, roughly one uniquely barcoded TCR beta cDNA molecule per two T cells was captured by template switching. Age-related changes in TCR beta repertoire diversity were measured in the study by deep sequencing normalized with unique cDNA molecular identifiers. Donors were grouped into four age groups: young (average 16 years), middle-aged (over 35), aged (about 60) and long-lived (approximately 78). To avoid experimental bias, donors of different ages were distributed randomly across sequencing lanes. Two additional independent replicas of 1 million unique cDNA reads from the same blood draw were analyzed for two donors (one aged 18 to 30 and one aged 80 or older). Study-level results and caveats: Observed TCR beta diversity per million T cells fell roughly linearly with age, and a significant reduction was already apparent by age around 44. Because donor CMV infection status was unknown, age-related changes in expanded clonotypes were potentially confounded. Total diversity estimates from one million sequenced T cells were considered lower bounds and underestimates. There was a strong correlation between observed TCR beta diversity and the percentage of naive T cells measured by flow cytometry. Compared with the aged group, more naive CD4+ T cells, fewer expanded clones and increased TCR diversity were shown by the long-lived group, suggesting age selection. Bulk unsorted PBMC profiling prevented conclusive comparison of naive and antigen-experienced compartments.

Library creation used 5' RACE. The listed sequencing device is Illumina HiSeq 2500. A second PCR of roughly 7 to 11 cycles was performed with a sample-barcoded 5' primer and a J-beta primer mix. Each TCR beta cDNA molecule received a unique molecular identifier from a template-switch 5' adaptor carrying 12 random nucleotides. At least 2.5 million CDR3-containing paired-end reads were obtained from each sample. First-strand cDNA was synthesized from all RNA with the Mint cDNA synthesis kit, primed by a TRBC-specific oligonucleotide. Following uracil-DNA glycosylase treatment, a first 18-cycle PCR with universal primers M1SS and BC2_uni_R was performed on all cDNA. Per the source publication's procedure: Normalization of each sample was performed by random selection of 1 million high-quality reads, each carrying a distinct molecular identifier. Instead of being binned into consensus sequences, reads that shared molecular identifiers were thrown out. MiTCR, with a Q25 quality threshold and the strictest error-elimination algorithm, was used for CDR3 identification, clonotype clustering and error correction. A nonparametric unseen species model with Euler transformation was used to estimate lower-bound total TCR beta diversity. The raw public data were reprocessed by TCRdb itself: fastp quality trimming at Q25, MiXCR clonotype calling, in-frame beta chains only. Every distinct CDR3 protein forms one entry, paired with its most common genes and DNA. TCRdb, not the original authors, processed these V and J calls. The table for this sample lists some 860,000 distinct CDR3 sequences; 45% to 70% of them were counted only once. Of the sample, 20% to 30% falls within the top ten clones.

V is trimmed back by 0 bases and J by 5 bases, and the junction contains 1 base that no gene match accounts for. The cysteine opens and the phenylalanine closes a CDR3 of 14 amino acids. Only the CDR3 part of the read is kept: 42 bases, read in frame from the first base. In the germline V gene, CDR1 corresponds to SNHLY and CDR2 to FYNNEI. Systemically healthy Caucasian individuals from Russia, some 38 in total and aged 6 to 90 years, were included as donors. Ten milliliters of peripheral blood were collected from each donor into EDTA-treated Vacutainer tubes. Ficoll-Paque density-gradient centrifugation was used to isolate PBMCs, with at least 7 million per sample. Total RNA was extracted from PBMCs with Trizol reagent, with at least 5 micrograms obtained per sample. For every donor, flow cytometry on a PBMC aliquot measured the percentage of naive CD45RAhigh/CD27high T cells. This clonotype occurred a few times. It has no known antigen specificity. No base quality values were provided; no much bigger clone lies one nucleotide off.

The specimen sequenced was blood. The V and J genes are TRBV2 and TRBJ1-2; a stretch of 9 junction bases matches TRBD1. This TCR was sampled from a man in his forties in good health. Here is the DNA: TGTGCCAGCAGTGAAGCGGACAGGGGATATGGCTACACCTTC. It is translated as CASSEADRGYGYTF.